This TCR beta chain is from a study of cytomegalovirus exposure and HLA in healthy donors. Study outcomes and limitations: In vitro assays verified that a few CMV-associated chains recognized CMV antigens specifically. Beyond CMV serostatus, there was no information to go on about immune exposure. In a later analysis, DRB1 alleles had the most associated TCRs; HLA-C alleles the fewest.

The PCR used 60 Vbeta and 13 Jbeta primers. The assay was immunoSEQ multiplex PCR, and TCRdb's table has in-frame clones only and misses some. The table lists about 200,000 clones, 82% of them singletons, with about 1.7% in the top ten. In the case of this clone: As yet, its antigen is unknown.

Germline CDR1 is PRHDT and CDR2 is FYEKMQ (reference sequence). This CDR3 is 15 amino acids long. V was trimmed by 5 bases and J by 1 base, leaving 15 bases between them. The specimen sequenced was PBMCs. The sequence derives from a woman aged 18-29 years in good health and CMV-seronegative. The chain recombines TRBV13 with TRBJ2-7; a possible D gene is TRBD1 (6 bases). The CDR3 loop is CASSILDRSSYEQYF. The CDR3, as DNA: TGTGCCAGCAGCATCCTAGACAGGTCTTCCTACGAGCAGTACTTC.